This TCR beta chain was recovered during a study of CD8+ T cells in alopecia areata. Study-wide results and caveats: Especially in alopecia totalis/universalis, lesional scalp showed greater clonality than normal scalp did. Since there was just one nonresponder, nobody can yet say how baseline CD8+ expansion ties to response. Many of the expanded lesional clones endured in scalp and blood while on tofacitinib.

Investigators isolated RNA and reverse transcribed it into cDNA to act as the sequencing template. The repertoire was sequenced with immunoSEQ multiplex PCR; TCRdb's copy has only in-frame clones and lacks some. This sample has 85,000 to 95,000 clones, with about two thirds found just once. Treatment defined: oral pan-JAK inhibitor, 5-10 mg twice daily. About this clone: The antigen is not known.

The receptor was isolated from a human donor with alopecia areata. The sequences come from CD8+ T cells sorted from blood, collected at week 44, from a patient treated with tofacitinib.

The CDR3 loop reads CASGRPAFF. For the CDR3, the DNA is TGTGCCAGCGGCCGTCCAGCTTTCTTT. The rearrangement links TRBV13 to TRBJ1-1; unclear D gene. Germline V gene lookup returns CDR1 PRHDT and CDR2 FYEKMQ (reference sequence). CDR3 length: 9 amino acids. Trimming removed 8 bases from V and 10 bases from J, with 8 bases in between.